One sample yielded the 20 T cell receptor beta chains listed below, sequenced in a study of blood T cell repertoires in COVID-19. The assay was immunoSEQ multiplex PCR, and TCRdb's table has in-frame clones only and misses some. Of 350,000 to 400,000 clones in the sample, around 89% were seen once. The sample consisted of peripheral blood. These receptors originate from a young man with active or convalescent COVID-19.

The DNA of the CDR3 is TGTGCCAGCAGCCCGGGACTAGTGGTCTACAATGAGCAGTTCTTC. Its translation: CASSPGLVVYNEQFF. The chain has TRBV14 and TRBJ2-1, with 8 bases matching TRBD2. Germline-derived CDR1 and CDR2 are SGHDN and FVKESK. V was clipped by 4 bases and J by 3 bases; unmatched bases: 5. The CDR3 consists of 15 residues.

This chain joins TRBV24-1 and TRBJ1-4, with 7 nucleotides matching TRBD1. The CDR3 loop spans 15 amino acids. With V trimmed by 5 bases and J by 10 bases, 12 bases remained unmatched. The germline gives CDR1 KGHDR, CDR2 SFDVKD. The CDR3 region is CATSGDREDPRKLFF. CDR3 nucleotides: TGTGCCACCAGTGGAGACAGGGAGGATCCCAGAAAACTGTTTTTT.

The J gene is TRBJ1-5, the V gene TRBV2, with D possibly matching TRBD1 (5 bases). With 3 bases removed from V and 0 bases from J, the gap between germline ends came to 12 bases. Germline V gene data show CDR1 as SNHLY and CDR2 as FYNNEI. The CDR3 is 16 residues long. CDR3 loop: CASSDGGASSNQPQHF. CDR3 sequence (DNA): TGTGCCAGCAGTGACGGCGGGGCGTCTAGCAATCAGCCCCAGCATTTT.

In this sample, this clone turned up once. CDR3 loop: CASSPRWRYGYTF. CDR3 coding DNA: TGTGCCAGCAGCCCCCGGTGGCGGTATGGCTACACCTTC. J is TRBJ1-2 and V is TRBV3-1 (or the pseudogene TRBV3-2); D uncertain. CDR1 is LGHDT and CDR2 is YNNKEL in the germline V gene (reference sequence). V lost 4 bases, J lost 5 bases, and 11 bases lay in between. The length of the CDR3 is 13 residues.

This chain links TRBV28 with TRBJ2-7; 8 bases are a match to TRBD1. The length of the CDR3 is 17 residues. V was pared by 2 bases and J by 5 bases, with 14 bases of the junction left unmatched. Germline loops: CDR1 MDHEN, CDR2 SYDVKM. In nucleotides, the CDR3 is TGTGCCAGCAGTTTACATGCGGTGACAGGGGATGGGGACGAGCAGTACTTC. Translating gives CASSLHAVTGDGDEQYF.

The V call is TRBV24-1, the J call TRBJ2-5; 12 bases align to TRBD2. V shed 4 bases, J shed 4 bases, and the junction held 6 bases outside the gene matches. The CDR3 consists of 16 residues. Looked up from germline, CDR1 is KGHDR and CDR2 is SFDVKD. The CDR3 region has the DNA TGTGCCACCAGTGACCCGACTAGCGGGAGTCCAGAGACCCAGTACTTC. Protein sequence: CATSDPTSGSPETQYF.

The V gene is TRBV5-1, the J gene TRBJ2-1; 10 bases match TRBD2. Trimming removed 0 bases from V and 0 bases from J; junction bases left unmatched: 12. CDR3 length: 20 amino acids. Germline assignment: CDR1 SGHRS and CDR2 YFSETQ. The CDR3 bases are TGCGCCAGCAGCTTGGGTGGGACTAGCGACTGGGGGAGCTCCTACAATGAGCAGTTCTTC. This sequence encodes CASSLGGTSDWGSSYNEQFF.

The chain joins TRBV24-1 to TRBJ1-2, with 7 bases aligning to TRBD1. V was clipped by 4 bases and J by 4 bases; unmatched bases: 5. CDR1 and CDR2 from the germline V gene are KGHDR and SFDVKD. This CDR3 comprises 14 residues. CDR3 DNA: TGTGCCACCAGTGACCGGGGACAGTTCTATGGCTACACCTTC. Residues: CATSDRGQFYGYTF.

This clone has more than one count but fewer than ten. Here the CDR3 reads CASSHKGQGWLSEKLFF. As DNA, the CDR3 is TGTGCCAGCAGCCACAAGGGACAGGGGTGGCTTAGTGAAAAACTGTTTTTT. The J gene is TRBJ1-4, the V gene TRBV7-8; 10 bases agree with TRBD1. Germline values: CDR1 SGHVS, CDR2 FQNEAQ. J lost 7 bases, V lost 5 bases, and 13 bases had no gene match. The CDR3 extends over 17 amino acids.

Comments on this clone: The same CDR3 also results from other DNA sequences found in this sample. The chain employs TRBV7-3 and TRBJ2-5; 8 bases are a match to TRBD1. The junction had 5 bases not matched to a gene; V was cut back by 3 bases and J by 5 bases. The CDR3 consists of 14 residues. Germline V lookup: CDR1 SGHTA, CDR2 FQGTGA. This chain's CDR3 is CASSLTGARETQYF. CDR3 nucleotides: TGTGCCAGCAGCTTGACAGGGGCACGGGAGACCCAGTACTTC.

The rearrangement uses TRBV27 and TRBJ1-5; the D is unclear. CDR3 size: 14 residues. Trimming stripped 8 bases from V and 0 bases from J, with 11 bases between. CDR1 MNHEY and CDR2 SMNVEV come from the germline V gene (reference sequence). CDR3: CASGAGGSNQPQHF. The CDR3 DNA reads TGTGCCAGCGGCGCGGGCGGTAGCAATCAGCCCCAGCATTTT.

The chain couples TRBV7-6 to TRBJ1-1; perhaps TRBD1 as D (6 bases). The CDR3 loop spans 16 amino acids. Per the germline V gene, CDR1 is SGHVS and CDR2 is FNYEAQ. The V and J ends lost 6 bases and 3 bases respectively, with 20 bases between them. The CDR3 reads CASRDEGGGSHTEAFF. As DNA, the CDR3 is TGTGCCAGCAGGGACGAAGGGGGAGGGAGTCACACTGAAGCTTTCTTT.

The rearrangement uses TRBV7-2 and TRBJ1-1, with D perhaps matching TRBD1 (5 bases). The V gene lost 1 base and the J gene lost 4 bases, with 10 bases spanning the gap. From germline, CDR1 is SGHTA and CDR2 FQGNSA. The CDR3 is 14 residues long. The CDR3 nucleotides are TGTGCCAGCAGCTTAGGTCCAGGGTCCACTGAAGCTTTCTTT. Encoded protein: CASSLGPGSTEAFF.

This chain links TRBV4-2 with TRBJ1-4; 7 bases match TRBD1. The CDR3 sequence is 14 residues long. V gave up 4 bases and J gave up 4 bases; unmatched junction bases: 3. CDR1 is LGHNA, CDR2 YNFKEQ, per germline. CDR3 amino acids: CASSLRDSNEKLFF. In DNA, the CDR3 is TGTGCCAGCAGCCTCCGGGACAGTAATGAAAAACTGTTTTTT.

V is TRBV18 and J is TRBJ2-4, with 7 bases aligning to TRBD2. Germline lookup yields CDR1 KGHSH and CDR2 LQKENI. The V and J ends lost 1 base and 11 bases, in that order; junction bases with no gene match: 2. The CDR3 sequence is 12 residues long. The CDR3 sequence is CASSPRAGVQYF. The CDR3 nucleotides are TGTGCCAGCTCACCACGGGCGGGGGTTCAGTACTTC.

The rearrangement links TRBV29-1 to TRBJ1-2, with D possibly matching TRBD1 (6 bases). The CDR3 is 15 amino acids. Deletions cut 4 bases from V and 6 bases from J, with 21 bases between. From germline, CDR1 is SQVTM and CDR2 ANQGSEA. CDR3 sequence (DNA): TGCAGCGTTGGTGTTCAATTGTGGGACAAAGATGGCTACACCTTC. The encoded protein is CSVGVQLWDKDGYTF.

The chain recombines TRBV4-3 with TRBJ2-7; TRBD2 might be the D (5 bases). This CDR3 contains 14 residues. The germline V gene has CDR1 LGHNA and CDR2 YSLEER. V dropped 1 base and J dropped 3 bases, with 10 bases sitting between them. As DNA, the CDR3 is TGCGCCAGCAGCCAAGTTCGCGGGTACTACGAGCAGTACTTC. Amino acids: CASSQVRGYYEQYF.

The chain combines TRBV6-5 with TRBJ1-2, with a possible D match to TRBD1 (6 bases). Trimming stripped 6 bases from V and 6 bases from J, with 20 bases between. Germline V CDR1 and CDR2: MNHEY, SVGAGI. CDR3 length equals 15 residues. The CDR3 coding sequence is TGTGCCAGCAGCGAGTTCGGGACATCCTGGAATGGCTACACCTTC. Its protein is CASSEFGTSWNGYTF.

V and J are TRBV19 and TRBJ2-3; TRBD2 matches at 8 bases. Germline CDR1 reads LNHDA; CDR2 reads SQIVND (reference sequence). The CDR3 is 14 amino acids. The V segment lost 6 bases and the J segment 1 base; nucleotides outside the gene matches: 3. CDR3 sequence: CASRREARTDTQYF. The CDR3 DNA reads TGTGCCAGTAGGCGGGAGGCCCGCACAGATACGCAGTATTTT.

The CDR3 nucleotides read TGCGCCAGCAGCTTGGTCGGACAGTCCTACGAGCAGTACTTC. Translated, it gives CASSLVGQSYEQYF. This chain uses TRBV5-1 with TRBJ2-7; weak D call: TRBD1 (6 bases). V was pared by 0 bases and J by 1 base, with 8 bases between. CDR3 length equals 14 residues. The germline gives CDR1 SGHRS, CDR2 YFSETQ.